This T cell receptor beta chain was captured by sequencing in a study of blood T cells in healthy people across ages (dated by TCRdb to 2015 to 2017). About the investigation overall: Template switching captured roughly one uniquely barcoded TCR beta cDNA molecule per two T cells in model experiments. Using deep sequencing normalized with unique cDNA molecular identifiers, the study measured how TCR beta repertoire diversity changes with age. Donors were grouped into four age groups: young (average approximately 15 years), middle-aged (roughly 37), aged (around 60) and long-lived (about 82). To avoid experimental bias, donors of different ages were spread randomly across the sequencing lanes. Using the same blood draw, the study looked at two additional independent replicas of 1 million unique cDNA reads for two donors, one aged 18 to 30 and the other aged 80 or older. The investigation overall reported the following: Compared with the aged group, more naive CD4+ T cells, fewer expanded clones and increased TCR diversity were shown by the long-lived group, suggesting age selection. Observed TCR beta diversity per million T cells fell roughly linearly with age, and a significant reduction was already apparent by age approximately 41. Observed TCR beta diversity correlated strongly with the percentage of naive T cells measured by flow cytometry. Because the CMV infection status of the donors was unknown, age-related changes in expanded clonotypes may potentially have been confounded. Because profiling used bulk unsorted PBMCs, naive and antigen-experienced compartments could not be compared conclusively. Estimates of total diversity based on one million sequenced T cells were considered lower bounds and underestimates.

The germline V gene (reference sequence) gives CDR1 as DFQATT and CDR2 as SNEGSKA. The germline V and J ends show losses of 6 bases and 1 base respectively, and no gene match explains 9 bases of the junction. From cysteine to phenylalanine, the CDR3 is 16 amino acids long. CDR3 DNA only is kept here, 48 bases in frame from base 1. Library construction relied on 5' RACE. The sample was run on an Illumina HiSeq 2500. The second PCR ran for roughly 7 to 12 cycles and used a J-beta primer mix along with a sample-barcoded 5' primer. A unique molecular identifier was introduced onto each TCR beta cDNA molecule by a template-switch 5' adaptor carrying 12 random nucleotides. Each sample yielded at least 3 million CDR3-containing paired-end reads. The Mint cDNA synthesis kit, primed by a TRBC-specific oligonucleotide, was used to synthesize first-strand cDNA from all RNA. Following uracil-DNA glycosylase treatment, a first 18-cycle PCR with universal primers M1SS and BC2_uni_R was performed on all cDNA. The authors' pipeline ran thus. Normalization of each sample was performed by random selection of 1 million high-quality reads, each carrying a distinct molecular identifier. Reads with shared molecular identifiers were discarded instead of being binned into consensus sequences. MiTCR, set to a Q25 quality threshold and the strictest error-elimination algorithm, was used for CDR3 identification, clonotype clustering and error correction. A nonparametric unseen species model with Euler transformation was used to estimate lower-bound total TCR beta diversity. Using fastp at Q25 and MiXCR, TCRdb reprocessed the public reads and kept productive beta chains. One record per CDR3 amino acid sequence lists the most common genes and DNA. The V and J calls here are based on TCRdb, not the publication. Across this sample there are 1,100,000 or so distinct CDR3 sequences, with over 35% seen only once. Of the sample, under 20% is held by the ten largest clones.

Donors were under 40 systemically healthy Caucasian individuals from Russia aged 6 to 90 years. Around 10 milliliters of peripheral blood were collected from each donor into EDTA-treated Vacutainer tubes. Ficoll-Paque density-gradient centrifugation was used to isolate PBMCs, with at least 6 million obtained per sample. Total RNA was extracted from PBMCs with Trizol reagent, with at least 6 micrograms obtained per sample. For every donor, an aliquot of PBMCs went through flow cytometry to measure the percentages of naive CD45RAhigh/CD27high T cells. To note about this clonotype: Its recognized antigen is unknown. No clone much larger than this one lies a single base away; base qualities are absent.

Sequenced: blood. The sequence links TRBV20-1 to TRBJ2-7, with TRBD2 matching 13 junction bases. The sequence came from a woman aged 55 to 70 in good health. CDR3 protein: CSASGLAGDMSYEQYF. The DNA sequence is given as TGCAGTGCCTCCGGACTAGCGGGAGATATGTCCTACGAGCAGTACTTC.